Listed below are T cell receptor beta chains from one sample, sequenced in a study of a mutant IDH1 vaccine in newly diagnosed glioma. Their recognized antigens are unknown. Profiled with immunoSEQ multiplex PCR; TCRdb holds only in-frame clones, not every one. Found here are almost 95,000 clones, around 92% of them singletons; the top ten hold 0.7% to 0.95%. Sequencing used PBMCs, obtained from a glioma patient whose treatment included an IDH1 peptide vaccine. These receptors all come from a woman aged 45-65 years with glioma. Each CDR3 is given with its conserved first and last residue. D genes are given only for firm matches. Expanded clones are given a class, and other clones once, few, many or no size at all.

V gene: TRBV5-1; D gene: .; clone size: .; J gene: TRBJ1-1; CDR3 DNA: TGCGCCAGCAGCTTGGAATCGGGTGCGGGCACTGAAGCTTTCTTT; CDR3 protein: CASSLESGAGTEAFF
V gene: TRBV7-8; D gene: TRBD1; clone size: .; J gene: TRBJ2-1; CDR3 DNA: TGTGCCAGCAGTCAAAGACAGGGTGTCTTGAATGAGCAGTTCTTC; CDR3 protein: CASSQRQGVLNEQFF
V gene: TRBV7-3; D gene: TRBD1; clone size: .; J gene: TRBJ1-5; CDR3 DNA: TGTGCCAGCAGCTCTGAGGGGGCCCGAGACCTTTTAAGCAATCAGCCCCAGCATTTT; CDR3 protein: CASSSEGARDLLSNQPQHF
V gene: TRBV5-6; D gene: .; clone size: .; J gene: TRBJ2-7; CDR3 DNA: TGTGCCAGCAGCCTGACTGGGACGTACTCCTACGAGCAGTACTTC; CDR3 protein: CASSLTGTYSYEQYF
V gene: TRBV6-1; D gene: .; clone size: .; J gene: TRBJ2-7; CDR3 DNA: TGTGCCAGCAGCCCGGGAGTACCCTACGAGCAGTACTTC; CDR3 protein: CASSPGVPYEQYF
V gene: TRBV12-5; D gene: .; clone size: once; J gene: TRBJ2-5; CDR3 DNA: TGTGCTAGCCTCCCGGGGGCGGCTGGAGAGACCCAGTACTTC; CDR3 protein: CASLPGAAGETQYF
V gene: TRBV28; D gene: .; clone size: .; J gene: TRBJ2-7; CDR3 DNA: TGTGCCAGCACTCATGGCCCCCTGACCGAGCAGTACTTC; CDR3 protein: CASTHGPLTEQYF
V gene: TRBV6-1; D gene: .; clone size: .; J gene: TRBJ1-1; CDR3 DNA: TGTGCCAGCAGTGAAGCTTGGGGGGCGCAGGGAGCTTTCTTT; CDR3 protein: CASSEAWGAQGAFF
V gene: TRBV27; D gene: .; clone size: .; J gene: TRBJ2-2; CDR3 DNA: TGTGCCAGCAGTGCCTACATGACCACCGGGGAGCTGTTTTTT; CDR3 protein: CASSAYMTTGELFF
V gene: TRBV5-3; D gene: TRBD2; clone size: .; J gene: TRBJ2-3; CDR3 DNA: TGTGCCAGAAACCGCGGCTGGGGTAGGGAAGCGGGAGGGCCTGGATTTACAGATACGCAGTATTTT; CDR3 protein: CARNRGWGREAGGPGFTDTQYF
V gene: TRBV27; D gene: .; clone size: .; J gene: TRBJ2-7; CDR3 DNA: TGTGCCCTTCTTGTAGTCTCCTACGAGCAGTACTTC; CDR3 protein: CALLVVSYEQYF
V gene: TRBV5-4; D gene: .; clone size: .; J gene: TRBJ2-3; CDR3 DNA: TGTGCCAGCAGCTTAGAGGAGCTAGATACGCAGTATTTT; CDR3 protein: CASSLEELDTQYF
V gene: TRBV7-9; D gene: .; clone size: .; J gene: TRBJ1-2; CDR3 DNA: TGTGCCAGCAGCTTGGAGCGGGGCTACACCTTC; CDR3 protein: CASSLERGYTF
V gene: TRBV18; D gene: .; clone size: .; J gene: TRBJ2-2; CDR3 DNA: TGTGCCAGCTCACCACAGGAGAACGGGGAGCTGTTTTTT; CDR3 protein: CASSPQENGELFF
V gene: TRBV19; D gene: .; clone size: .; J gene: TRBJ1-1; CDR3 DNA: TGTGCCAGTAGTATTGGTGTCACTGAAGCTTTCTTT; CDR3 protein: CASSIGVTEAFF
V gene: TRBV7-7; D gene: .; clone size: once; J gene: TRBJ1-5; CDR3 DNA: TGTGCTAGCAGCCCGCGGACAGCCTATCAGCCCCAGCATTTT; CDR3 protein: CASSPRTAYQPQHF
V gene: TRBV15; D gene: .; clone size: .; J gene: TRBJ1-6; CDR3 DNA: TGTGCCACCAGCAGGGGGAGGAACCCACCCCTCCACTTT; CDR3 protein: CATSRGRNPPLHF
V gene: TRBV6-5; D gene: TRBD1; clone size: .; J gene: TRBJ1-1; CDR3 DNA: TGTGCCAGCAGAGCACAGGGGGGGGCTGAAGCTTTCTTT; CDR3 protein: CASRAQGGAEAFF
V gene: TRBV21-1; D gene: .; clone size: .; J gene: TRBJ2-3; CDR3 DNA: TGTGCCAGCAGGGGTGATACGCAGTATTTT; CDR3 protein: CASRGDTQYF
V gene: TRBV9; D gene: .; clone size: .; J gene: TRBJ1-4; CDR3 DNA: TGTGCCAGCAGCGCATCGGTCACGGGGAATGAAAAACTGTTTTTT; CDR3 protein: CASSASVTGNEKLFF
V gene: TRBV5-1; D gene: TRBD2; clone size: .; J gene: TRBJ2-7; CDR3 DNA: TGCGCCAGCAGCTTGGCCTATGGGACTAGCGGGAGCGAGCAGTACTTC; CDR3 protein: CASSLAYGTSGSEQYF
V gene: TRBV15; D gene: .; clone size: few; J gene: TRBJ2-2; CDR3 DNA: TGTGCCACCACCTCGATAGACTTATTAAACACCGGGGAGCTGTTTTTT; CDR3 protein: CATTSIDLLNTGELFF
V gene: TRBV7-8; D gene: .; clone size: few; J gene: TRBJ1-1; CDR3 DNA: TGTGCCAGCAGCTCCACAGGGCTTGAAGCTTTCTTT; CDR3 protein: CASSSTGLEAFF
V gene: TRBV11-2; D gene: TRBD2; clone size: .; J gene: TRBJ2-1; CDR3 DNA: TGTGCCAGCAGCACGGGACTAGCGGGAGCCTACAATGAGCAGTTCTTC; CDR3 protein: CASSTGLAGAYNEQFF
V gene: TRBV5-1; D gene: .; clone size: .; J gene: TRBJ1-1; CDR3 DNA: TGCGCCAGCAGCTTGACGGGGGCGAACACTGAAGCTTTCTTT; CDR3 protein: CASSLTGANTEAFF
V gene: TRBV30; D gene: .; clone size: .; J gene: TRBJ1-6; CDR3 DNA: TGTGCCTGGAGTGTTGTGGGGGCGGGCTATAATTCACCCCTCCACTTT; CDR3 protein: CAWSVVGAGYNSPLHF
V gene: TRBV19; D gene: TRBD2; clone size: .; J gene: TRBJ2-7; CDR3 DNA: TGTGCCAGTAGCCCGACTAGCGGCCGGTACGAGCAGTACTTC; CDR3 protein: CASSPTSGRYEQYF
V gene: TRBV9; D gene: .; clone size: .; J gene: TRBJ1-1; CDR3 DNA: TGTGCCAGCAGACCCCGGACGGCGAACACTGAAGCTTTCTTT; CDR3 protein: CASRPRTANTEAFF
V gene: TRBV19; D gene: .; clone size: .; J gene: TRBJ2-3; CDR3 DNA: TGTGCCAGTAGTAGCGGGATATACACAGATACGCAGTATTTT; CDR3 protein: CASSSGIYTDTQYF
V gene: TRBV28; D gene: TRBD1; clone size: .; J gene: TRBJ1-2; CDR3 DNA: TGTGCCAGCAGTTTAACGGACAGGACCTATGGCTACACCTTC; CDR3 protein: CASSLTDRTYGYTF
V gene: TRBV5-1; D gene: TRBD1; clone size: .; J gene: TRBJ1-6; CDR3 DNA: TGCGCCAGCAGCCAGGGACAGGGGGTTCTCGATTCACCCCTCCACTTT; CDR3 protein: CASSQGQGVLDSPLHF
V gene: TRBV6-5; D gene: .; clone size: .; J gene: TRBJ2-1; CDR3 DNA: TGTGCCAGCATTGACAGGTTATACAATGAGCAGTTCTTC; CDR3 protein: CASIDRLYNEQFF
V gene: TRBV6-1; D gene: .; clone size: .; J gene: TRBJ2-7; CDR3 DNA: TGTGCCAGTGAGGAAAGGAGGGCCTGGTCCTACGAGCAGTACTTC; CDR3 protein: CASEERRAWSYEQYF
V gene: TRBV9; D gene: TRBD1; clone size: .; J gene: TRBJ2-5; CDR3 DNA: TGTGCCAGCAGTTGGACAGGGGGACAAGAGACCCAGTACTTC; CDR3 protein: CASSWTGGQETQYF
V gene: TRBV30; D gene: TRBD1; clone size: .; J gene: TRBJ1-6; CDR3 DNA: TGTGCCTGGAGCGGGACAGGGGGCGTCAGGCATAATTCACCCCTCCACTTT; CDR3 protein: CAWSGTGGVRHNSPLHF
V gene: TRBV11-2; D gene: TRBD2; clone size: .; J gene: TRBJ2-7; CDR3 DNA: TGTGCCAGCAGCTCCAGCATAGCGGGAGGCGCCTACGAGCAGTACTTC; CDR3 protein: CASSSSIAGGAYEQYF
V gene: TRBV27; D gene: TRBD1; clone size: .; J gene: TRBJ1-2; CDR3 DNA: TGTGCCAGCAGTTTGTCGAGGACAGGTGGGGGCTATGGCTACACCTTC; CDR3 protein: CASSLSRTGGGYGYTF
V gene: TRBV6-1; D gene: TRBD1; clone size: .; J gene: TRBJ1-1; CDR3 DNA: TGTGCCAGCAACCTGGGACAGTTGAACACTGAAGCTTTCTTT; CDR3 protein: CASNLGQLNTEAFF
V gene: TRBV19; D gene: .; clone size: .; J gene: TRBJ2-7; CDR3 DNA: TGTGCCAGTAGTATATGGAGGGGCGAGCAGTACTTC; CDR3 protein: CASSIWRGEQYF
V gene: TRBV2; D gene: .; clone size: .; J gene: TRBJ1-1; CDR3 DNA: TGTGCCAGCGGGGAGGGTGCAGGGAACACTGAAGCTTTCTTT; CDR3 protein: CASGEGAGNTEAFF